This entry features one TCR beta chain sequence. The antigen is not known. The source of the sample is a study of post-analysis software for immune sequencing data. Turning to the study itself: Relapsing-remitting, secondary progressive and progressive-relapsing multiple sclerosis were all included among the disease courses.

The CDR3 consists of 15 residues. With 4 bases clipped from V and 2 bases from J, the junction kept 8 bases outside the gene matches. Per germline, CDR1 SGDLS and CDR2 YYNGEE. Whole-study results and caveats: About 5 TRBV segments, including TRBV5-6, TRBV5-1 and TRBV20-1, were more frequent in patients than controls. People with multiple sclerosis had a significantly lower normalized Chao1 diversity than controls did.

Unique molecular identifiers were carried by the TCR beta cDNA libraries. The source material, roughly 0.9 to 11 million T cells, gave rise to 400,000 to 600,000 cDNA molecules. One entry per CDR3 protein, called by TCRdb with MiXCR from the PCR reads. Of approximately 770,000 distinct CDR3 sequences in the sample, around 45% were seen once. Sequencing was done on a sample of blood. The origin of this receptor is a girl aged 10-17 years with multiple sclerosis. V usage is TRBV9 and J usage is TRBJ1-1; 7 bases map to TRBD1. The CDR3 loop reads CASSPRDRPNTEAFF. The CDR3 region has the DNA TGTGCCAGCAGCCCTCGGGACAGACCAAACACTGAAGCTTTCTTT.